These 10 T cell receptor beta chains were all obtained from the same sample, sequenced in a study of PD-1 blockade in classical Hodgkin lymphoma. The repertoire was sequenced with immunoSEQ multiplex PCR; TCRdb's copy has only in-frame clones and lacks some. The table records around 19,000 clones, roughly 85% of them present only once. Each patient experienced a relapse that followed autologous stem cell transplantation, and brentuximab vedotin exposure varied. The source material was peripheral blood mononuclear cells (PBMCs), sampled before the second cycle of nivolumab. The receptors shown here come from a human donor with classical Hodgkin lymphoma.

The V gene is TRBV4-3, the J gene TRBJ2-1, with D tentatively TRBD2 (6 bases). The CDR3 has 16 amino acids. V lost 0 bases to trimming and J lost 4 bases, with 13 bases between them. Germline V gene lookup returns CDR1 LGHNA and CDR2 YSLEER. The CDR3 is CASSQEYGGRYNEQFF. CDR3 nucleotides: TGCGCCAGCAGCCAAGAATACGGGGGTCGTTACAATGAGCAGTTCTTC.

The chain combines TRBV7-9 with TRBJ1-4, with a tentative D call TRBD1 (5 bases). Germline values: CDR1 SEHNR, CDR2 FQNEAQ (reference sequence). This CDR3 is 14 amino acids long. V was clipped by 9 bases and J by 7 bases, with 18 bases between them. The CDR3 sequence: CASTSGIGGEKLFF. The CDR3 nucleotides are TGTGCCAGTACTTCAGGGATCGGCGGTGAAAAACTGTTTTTT. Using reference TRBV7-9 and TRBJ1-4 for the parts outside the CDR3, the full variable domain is DTGVSQNPRHKITKRGQNVTFRCDPISEHNRLYWYRQTLGQGPEFLTYFQNEAQLEKSRLLSDRFSAERPKGSFSTLEIQRTEQGDSAMYLCASTSGIGGEKLFFGSGTQLSVL.

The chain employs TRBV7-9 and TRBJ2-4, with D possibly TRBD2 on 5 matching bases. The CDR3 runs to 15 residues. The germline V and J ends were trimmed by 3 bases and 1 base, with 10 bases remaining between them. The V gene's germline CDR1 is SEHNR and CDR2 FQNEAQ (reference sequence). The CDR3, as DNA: TGTGCCAGCAGCTTGGCGGACTTGGCCAAAAACATTCAGTACTTC. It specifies CASSLADLAKNIQYF.

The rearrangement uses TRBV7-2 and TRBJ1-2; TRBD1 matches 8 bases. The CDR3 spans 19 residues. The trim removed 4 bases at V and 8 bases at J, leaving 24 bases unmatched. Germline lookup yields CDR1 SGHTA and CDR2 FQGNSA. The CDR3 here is CASSSGRTVSGQGARGYTF. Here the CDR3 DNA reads TGTGCCAGCAGCTCAGGACGAACCGTTTCGGGGCAGGGGGCGCGAGGCTACACCTTC. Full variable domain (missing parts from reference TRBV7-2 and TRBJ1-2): GAGVSQSPSNKVTEKGKDVELRCDPISGHTALYWYRQSLGQGLEFLIYFQGNSAPDKSGLPSDRFSAERTGGSVSTLTIQRTQQEDSAVYLCASSSGRTVSGQGARGYTFGSGTRLTVV.

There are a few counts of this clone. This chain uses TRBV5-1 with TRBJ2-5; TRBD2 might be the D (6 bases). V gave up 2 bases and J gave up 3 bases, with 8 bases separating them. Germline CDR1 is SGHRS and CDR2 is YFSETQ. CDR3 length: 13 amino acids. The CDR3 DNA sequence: TGCGCCAGCAGCTTACCGGGAGAAGAGACCCAGTACTTC. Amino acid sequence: CASSLPGEETQYF.

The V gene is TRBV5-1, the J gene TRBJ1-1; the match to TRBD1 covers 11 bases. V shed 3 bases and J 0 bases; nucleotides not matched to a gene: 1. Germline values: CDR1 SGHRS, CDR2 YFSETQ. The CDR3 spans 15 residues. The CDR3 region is CASSSGQGVNTEAFF. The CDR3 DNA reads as TGCGCCAGCAGCTCGGGACAGGGGGTGAACACTGAAGCTTTCTTT.

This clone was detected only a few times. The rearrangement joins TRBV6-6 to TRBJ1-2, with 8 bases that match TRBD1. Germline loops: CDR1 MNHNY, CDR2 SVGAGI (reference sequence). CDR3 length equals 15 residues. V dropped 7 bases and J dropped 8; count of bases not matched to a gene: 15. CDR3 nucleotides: TGTGCCAGCAACGATAGACCCGGGACAGGCGGGGGCTACACCTTC. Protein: CASNDRPGTGGGYTF.

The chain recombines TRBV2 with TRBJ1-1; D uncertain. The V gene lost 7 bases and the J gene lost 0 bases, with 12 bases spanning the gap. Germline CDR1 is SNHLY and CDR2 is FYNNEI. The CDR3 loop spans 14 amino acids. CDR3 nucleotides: TGTGCCAGCAACCGCCGCGCTTTGAACACTGAAGCTTTCTTT. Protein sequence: CASNRRALNTEAFF.

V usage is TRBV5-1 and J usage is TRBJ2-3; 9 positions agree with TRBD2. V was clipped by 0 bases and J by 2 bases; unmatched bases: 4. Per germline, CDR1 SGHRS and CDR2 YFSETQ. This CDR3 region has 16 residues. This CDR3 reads CASSLGASGATDTQYF. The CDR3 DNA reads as TGCGCCAGCAGCTTGGGGGCTAGCGGGGCCACAGATACGCAGTATTTT.

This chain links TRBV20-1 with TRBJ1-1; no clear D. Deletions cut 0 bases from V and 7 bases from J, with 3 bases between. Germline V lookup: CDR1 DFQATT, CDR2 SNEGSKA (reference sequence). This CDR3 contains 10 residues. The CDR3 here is CSARDNEAFF. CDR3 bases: TGCAGTGCTAGAGATAATGAAGCTTTCTTT.